This entry lists 17 T cell receptor beta chains sequenced from one sample in a study of blood T cell repertoires in COVID-19. The data were produced by immunoSEQ multiplex PCR, yet TCRdb's version contains in-frame clones alone and is incomplete. The sample records 90,000 to 150,000 clones, 70% to 80% being singletons. The sample taken for sequencing was peripheral blood. Receptor source: a man in his forties or fifties with acute or convalescent COVID-19.

The chain links TRBV10-1 to TRBJ1-1, with D unclear. The CDR3 totals 14 residues. Germline V gene lookup returns CDR1 WNHNN and CDR2 SYGVQD (reference sequence). Deletions cut 6 bases from V and 2 bases from J, with 13 bases between. The chain's CDR3 is CASSPEGGNTEAFF. In nucleotides, the CDR3 is TGCGCCAGCAGCCCAGAGGGCGGAAACACTGAAGCTTTCTTT.

Concerning this clone itself: Other nucleotide sequences in the sample specify the same CDR3. The rearrangement uses TRBV6-5 and TRBJ1-1; TRBD1 matches 8 bases. Germline lookup yields CDR1 MNHEY and CDR2 SVGAGI. The CDR3 loop spans 14 amino acids. The V and J ends lost 2 bases and 5 bases, in that order; junction bases with no gene match: 4. In DNA form, the CDR3 reads TGTGCCAGCAGTTACGGACAGGGTGGTACTGAAGCTTTCTTT. Its translation: CASSYGQGGTEAFF.

V and J are TRBV30 and TRBJ2-1; a possible D gene is TRBD2 (5 bases). This CDR3 has 13 residues. The V gene lost 7 bases and the J gene lost 10 bases, with 20 bases spanning the gap. The germline CDR1 and CDR2 sequences are GTSNPN and SVGIG (reference sequence). Here the CDR3 DNA reads TGTGCCTTGGAGGTAGCTGGACGGTGGGAGCAGTTCTTC. Translated, it gives CALEVAGRWEQFF.

Only one count was recorded for this clone. This rearrangement joins TRBV12-3 or TRBV12-4 to TRBJ1-2, with D tentatively TRBD1 (5 bases). V lost 7 bases and J 8 bases, leaving 17 bases between the germline ends. This CDR3 is built from 13 residues. The CDR3 loop reads CASTLLRQKGYTF. DNA of the CDR3: TGTGCCAGCACTCTCCTCCGACAGAAAGGCTACACCTTC.

The chain links TRBV27 to TRBJ2-2; 8 bases align to TRBD2. The V gene end was trimmed by 7 bases and the J gene end by 4 bases; junction bases not matched to a gene: 8. CDR1 MNHEY and CDR2 SMNVEV come from the germline V gene (reference sequence). The CDR3 extends over 15 amino acids. CDR3 nucleotide sequence: TGTGCCAGCACCTCGGGGGGGGCAGGCACCGGGGAGCTGTTTTTT. This codes for CASTSGGAGTGELFF.

This chain links TRBV9 with TRBJ2-3, with D possibly being TRBD2 (5 bases). Germline V gene lookup returns CDR1 SGDLS and CDR2 YYNGEE. CDR3 length equals 14 residues. V dropped 0 bases and J dropped 2 bases, with 7 bases sitting between them. The CDR3 DNA follows: TGTGCCAGCAGCGTAGACGGGGTCACAGATACGCAGTATTTT. Amino acids: CASSVDGVTDTQYF.

This rearrangement joins TRBV4-2 to TRBJ2-3; D might be TRBD1 (5 bases). The CDR3 spans 14 residues. V lost 2 bases and J lost 2, with 8 bases in between. CDR1 and CDR2 from the germline V gene are LGHNA and YNFKEQ. The chain's CDR3 is CASSQLGVTDTQYF. CDR3 bases: TGTGCCAGCAGCCAATTAGGGGTCACAGATACGCAGTATTTT.

Concerning this clone: This specimen includes other DNA sequences encoding the same CDR3. V is TRBV6-5 and J is TRBJ1-2, with D unclear. V lost 2 bases and J 8 bases, leaving 15 bases between the germline ends. Germline CDR1 is MNHEY and CDR2 is SVGAGI. The CDR3 covers 14 residues. CDR3 protein: CASSYPGGFGGYTF. The CDR3 bases are TGTGCCAGCAGTTACCCCGGCGGCTTCGGGGGCTACACCTTC.

J is TRBJ2-1 and V is TRBV10-2, with D possibly matching TRBD2 (5 bases). Germline V gene data show CDR1 as WSHSY and CDR2 as SAAADI. The CDR3 spans 15 residues. The V end lost 3 bases, the J end lost 1 base, and 10 bases lay between the germline ends. CDR3 sequence reads: CASSELVSSYNEQFF. In nucleotides, the CDR3 is TGCGCCAGCAGTGAACTAGTTAGTTCCTACAATGAGCAGTTCTTC.

This chain joins TRBV19 and TRBJ2-2; TRBD1 might be the D (6 bases). Germline V CDR1 and CDR2: LNHDA, SQIVND (reference sequence). V dropped 6 bases and J dropped 6 bases, with 14 bases sitting between them. The CDR3 runs 14 residues. The CDR3 DNA is TGTGCCAGTAGGGCAGACAGGCGTCCCGGGGAGCTGTTTTTT. It codes for CASRADRRPGELFF.

In this sample, this clone turned up a few times. V usage is TRBV19 and J usage is TRBJ2-2; TRBD1 aligns across 8 bases. Per germline, CDR1 LNHDA and CDR2 SQIVND (reference sequence). V trimming: 6 bases; J trimming: 7 bases; junction bases outside the gene matches: 7. The CDR3 loop spans 14 amino acids. Here the CDR3 reads CASSIQGANGELFF. The CDR3 nucleotides are TGTGCCAGTAGCATCCAGGGGGCAAACGGGGAGCTGTTTTTT.

The genes are TRBV6-1 and TRBJ2-3; TRBD2 matches 8 bases. Germline CDR1 and CDR2: MNHNS and SASEGT. The CDR3 extends over 15 amino acids. The trim removed 3 bases at V and 0 bases at J, leaving 2 bases unmatched. CDR3 in amino acids: CASSDLAGSTDTQYF. The CDR3 DNA reads TGTGCCAGCAGTGACTTAGCGGGGAGCACAGATACGCAGTATTTT.

The gene calls are TRBV19 and TRBJ1-1, with TRBD1 matching 10 bases. Per germline, CDR1 LNHDA and CDR2 SQIVND (reference sequence). V lost 1 base and J lost 5; bases outside the gene matches: 4. The CDR3 covers 15 residues. CDR3: CASSIGQGARTEAFF. CDR3 nucleotide sequence: TGTGCCAGTAGTATAGGACAGGGGGCGAGAACTGAAGCTTTCTTT.

DNA for the CDR3: TGTGCCAGCAGCGTCATAGGGAGAGCTAATGAAAAACTGTTTTTT. Translating it yields CASSVIGRANEKLFF. This chain links TRBV9 with TRBJ1-4; D is unclear. The CDR3 has 15 amino acids. The germline V gene encodes CDR1 SGDLS and CDR2 YYNGEE. V was pared by 2 bases and J by 3 bases, with 11 bases between.

The chain combines TRBV19 with TRBJ1-6; TRBD1 matches 8 bases. CDR3 length: 15 amino acids. Germline values: CDR1 LNHDA, CDR2 SQIVND (reference sequence). Losses at the gene ends were 7 bases for V and 6 bases for J; bases not matched to a gene: 8. Here the CDR3 DNA reads TGTGCCAGTAAGGCAGGGGGCGGACGTAATTCACCCCTCCACTTT. It specifies CASKAGGGRNSPLHF. Combining the CDR3 with reference TRBV19 and TRBJ1-6 gives the whole variable domain DGGITQSPKYLFRKEGQNVTLSCEQNLNHDAMYWYRQDPGQGLRLIYYSQIVNDFQKGDIAEGYSVSREKKESFPLTVTSAQKNPTAFYLCASKAGGGRNSPLHFGNGTRLTVT.

The chain couples TRBV27 to TRBJ2-1; 8 nucleotides align to TRBD2. After removal of 4 bases from V and 4 bases from J, the junction contained 9 bases not matched to a gene. This CDR3 has 16 residues. Germline CDR1 reads MNHEY; CDR2 reads SMNVEV (reference sequence). The CDR3 protein is CASSSPGTRGYNEQFF. CDR3 nucleotide sequence: TGTGCCAGCAGTTCCCCCGGGACTAGGGGGTACAATGAGCAGTTCTTC.

This chain uses TRBV28 with TRBJ2-7; 7 nucleotides agree with TRBD1. The CDR3 runs 15 residues. Germline-derived CDR1 and CDR2 are MDHEN and SYDVKM. The trim removed 5 bases at V and 0 bases at J, leaving 7 bases unmatched. The CDR3 region has the DNA TGTGCCAGCAGTAACCGACAGGGCAACTCCTACGAGCAGTACTTC. Translation gives CASSNRQGNSYEQYF.